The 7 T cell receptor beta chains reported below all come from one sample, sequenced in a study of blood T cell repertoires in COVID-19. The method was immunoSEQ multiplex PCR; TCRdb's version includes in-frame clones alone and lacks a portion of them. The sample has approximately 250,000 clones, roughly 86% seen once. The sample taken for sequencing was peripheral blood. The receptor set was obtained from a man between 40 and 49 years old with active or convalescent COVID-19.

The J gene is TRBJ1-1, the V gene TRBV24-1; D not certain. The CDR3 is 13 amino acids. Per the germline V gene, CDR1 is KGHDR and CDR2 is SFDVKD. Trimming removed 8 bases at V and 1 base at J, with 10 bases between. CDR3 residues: CATKGGGNTEAFF. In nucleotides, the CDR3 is TGTGCCACCAAAGGCGGAGGGAACACTGAAGCTTTCTTT.

The CDR3 sequence: CASSPDRAYGYTF. In nucleotides, the CDR3 is TGCGCCAGCAGTCCCGACAGGGCCTATGGCTACACCTTC. This chain connects TRBV10-1 to TRBJ1-2, with 7 bases lining up with TRBD1. Germline loops: CDR1 WNHNN, CDR2 SYGVQD (reference sequence). The CDR3 spans 13 residues. J gave up 4 bases and V 5 bases, and 4 bases lay outside the gene matches.

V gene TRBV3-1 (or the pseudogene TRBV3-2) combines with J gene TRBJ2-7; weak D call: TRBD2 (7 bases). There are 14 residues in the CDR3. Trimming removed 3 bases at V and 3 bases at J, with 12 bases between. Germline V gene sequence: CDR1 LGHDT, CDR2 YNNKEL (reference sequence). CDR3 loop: CASSQGGGLYEQYF. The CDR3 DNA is TGTGCCAGCAGCCAGGGGGGGGGCCTCTACGAGCAGTACTTC.

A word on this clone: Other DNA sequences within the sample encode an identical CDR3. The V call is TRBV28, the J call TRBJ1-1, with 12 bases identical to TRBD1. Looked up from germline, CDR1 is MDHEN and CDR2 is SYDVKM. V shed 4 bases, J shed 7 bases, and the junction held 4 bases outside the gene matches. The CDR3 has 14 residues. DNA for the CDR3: TGTGCCAGCAGTTCGGGACAGGGGGCGGGTGAAGCTTTCTTT. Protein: CASSSGQGAGEAFF.

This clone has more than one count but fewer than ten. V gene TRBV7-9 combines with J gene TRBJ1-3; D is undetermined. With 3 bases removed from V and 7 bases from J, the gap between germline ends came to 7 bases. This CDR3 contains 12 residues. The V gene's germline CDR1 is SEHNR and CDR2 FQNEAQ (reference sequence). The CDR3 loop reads CASSFGVNTIYF. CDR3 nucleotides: TGTGCCAGCAGCTTCGGGGTGAACACCATATATTTT.

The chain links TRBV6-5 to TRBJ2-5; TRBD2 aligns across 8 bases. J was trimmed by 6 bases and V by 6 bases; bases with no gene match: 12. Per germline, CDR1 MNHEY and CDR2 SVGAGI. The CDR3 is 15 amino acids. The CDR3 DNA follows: TGTGCCAGCAGAATGAGCGGGAGTATCCATCAGACCCAGTACTTC. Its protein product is CASRMSGSIHQTQYF.

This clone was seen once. CDR3 region: CATSEAGGYEQYF. Written as DNA, the CDR3 is TGTGCCACCAGTGAGGCAGGGGGCTACGAGCAGTACTTC. The genes are TRBV24-1 and TRBJ2-7; TRBD1 matches at 7 bases. The CDR3 is 13 residues long. V trimming: 4 bases; J trimming: 3 bases; junction bases outside the gene matches: 2. CDR1 KGHDR and CDR2 SFDVKD come from the germline V gene.